Each of the 3 T cell receptor beta chains below was sequenced from the same sample in a study of cytomegalovirus exposure and HLA in healthy donors. It was with 60 Vbeta and 13 Jbeta primers that the PCR ran. Clones were read by immunoSEQ multiplex PCR, and TCRdb kept only the in-frame ones, dropping some. The sample gives under 200,000 clones, roughly four fifths of which show up once; 7.5% to 9% is in the top ten. Sequenced material: PBMCs. The receptors stem from a male donor in good health and CMV-seropositive.

With respect to this clone: The same CDR3 can be traced to other DNA sequences in this sample. This chain uses TRBV19 with TRBJ2-7, with D unresolved. Germline CDR1 LNHDA, CDR2 SQIVND (reference sequence). Trimming removed 5 bases from V and 0 bases from J, with 11 bases in between. The length of the CDR3 is 14 residues. The DNA for the CDR3 is TGTGCCAGTAGTCCCTCATCGAGCTCCTACGAGCAGTACTTC. Its translation: CASSPSSSSYEQYF.

The DNA for the CDR3 is TGTGCCAGCAGCCGTCCCGGGACTAGCGGGAGGGCTTCCTACGAGCAGTACTTC. Protein product: CASSRPGTSGRASYEQYF. J is TRBJ2-7 and V is TRBV11-2; 16 bases match TRBD2. The junction had 8 bases not matched to a gene; V was cut back by 5 bases and J by 1 base. The germline CDR1 and CDR2 sequences are SGHAT and FQNNGV. The CDR3 is 18 residues long.

The J gene is TRBJ2-7, the V gene TRBV2, with D maybe TRBD1 (5 bases). V was cut by 7 bases and J by 0 bases, with 10 bases left in between. Germline V gene lookup returns CDR1 SNHLY and CDR2 FYNNEI. This CDR3 has 13 amino acids. CDR3: CASNKDSSYEQYF. The CDR3 bases are TGTGCCAGCAATAAAGACAGCTCCTACGAGCAGTACTTC.